One and the same sample provided the 8 T cell receptor beta chains below, sequenced in a study of monozygotic twins with inflammatory bowel disease. TCRdb processed the 5' RACE reads again and assigns one entry to each CDR3 protein, with no DNA. The sample has 300,000 to 400,000 distinct CDR3 sequences, and its top ten clones hold roughly 2%. Sequenced input: blood. The receptors originated from a human donor with ulcerative colitis or Crohn's disease, or a healthy co-twin of an affected twin (not recorded which).

The chain recombines TRBV11-3 with TRBJ1-2. There are 16 residues in the CDR3. Germline V gives CDR1 SGHNT, CDR2 YENEEA. The CDR3: CASSLVVSGGLYGYTF.

The V and J genes are TRBV20-1 and TRBJ1-1. Per germline, CDR1 DFQATT and CDR2 SNEGSKA (reference sequence). The CDR3 loop spans 15 amino acids. The CDR3 loop is CSARMTSGSNTEAFF.

The rearrangement uses TRBV9 and TRBJ2-7; TCRdb's assignment of TRBD1 cannot be checked, as there is no DNA. Germline V gives CDR1 SGDLS, CDR2 YYNGEE. The CDR3 is 15 residues long. CDR3 residues: CASSVAEGQWYEQYF.

CDR3 sequence: CASSITSRTYEQYF. The chain couples TRBV27 to TRBJ2-7; with no DNA, the TCRdb D assignment of TRBD2 cannot be verified. There are 14 residues in the CDR3. Germline loops: CDR1 MNHEY, CDR2 SMNVEV (reference sequence).

The V call is TRBV29-1, the J call TRBJ1-2. This CDR3 contains 12 residues. Germline assignment: CDR1 SQVTM and CDR2 ANQGSEA. CDR3 sequence reads: CSVRRKVDGYTF.

The V gene is TRBV6-5, the J gene TRBJ2-2. Germline CDR1 and CDR2: MNHEY and SVGAGI. This CDR3 is 17 amino acids long. The CDR3: CASSYDTWSANTGELFF.

This CDR3 is CASSPRRAGGSVEQYF. The gene calls are TRBV5-1 and TRBJ2-7; with no DNA, the TCRdb D assignment of TRBD2 cannot be verified. Germline CDR1 SGHRS, CDR2 YFSETQ. There are 16 residues in the CDR3.

The V gene is TRBV5-1, the J gene TRBJ2-7; checking the TCRdb D call of TRBD2 is not possible without DNA. CDR1 is SGHRS, CDR2 YFSETQ, per germline. This CDR3 spans 16 amino acids. CDR3 in amino acids: CASSLSGLAGASEQYF.